The 2 T cell receptor beta chains presented below share a single source sample, sequenced in a study of neurological immune-mediated disorders. TCRdb re-derived calls from the 5' RACE reads in MiXCR, one entry per CDR3 protein. Of under 70,000 distinct CDR3 sequences in the sample, 2.5% to 4% are singletons; the top ten hold more than 4%. Sequencing was performed on PBMCs. These receptors originate from a woman between 50 and 59 years old with multiple sclerosis.

This clonotype has ten or more counts. This chain connects TRBV28 to TRBJ2-7; 9 bases are a match to TRBD1. Germline CDR1 reads MDHEN; CDR2 reads SYDVKM. The CDR3 consists of 16 residues. Losses at the gene ends were 5 bases for V and 2 bases for J; bases not matched to a gene: 10. The CDR3 reads CASSRLQGAIAYEQYF. The CDR3, as DNA: TGTGCCAGCAGTCGTTTACAGGGGGCGATCGCCTACGAGCAGTACTTC.

For this clonotype: Since a much larger clone is just one base distant, this may be a read error. The DNA for the CDR3 is TGTGCCAGCAGTCTAGCCACAGGGGGCGCTTTCAATTCACACCTCCACTTT. It specifies CASSLATGGAFNSHLHF. The chain recombines TRBV7-2 with TRBJ1-6; 9 positions match TRBD1. The CDR3 contains 17 residues. CDR1 and CDR2 from the germline V gene are SGHTA and FQGNSA.